The sequence of this T cell receptor beta chain was determined in a study of T cell responses to AZD1222 COVID-19 vaccine. Between the trimmed V and J ends, which lost 11 bases and 1 base, there was a span of 23 bases. The CDR3 has 16 amino acids. Germline-derived CDR1 and CDR2 are LNHDA and SQIVND (reference sequence). Method: immunoSEQ multiplex PCR; TCRdb's copy keeps in-frame clones and lacks some. The top ten clones hold approximately 5% of a sample with tens of thousands of clones, approximately 87% of them seen once. The V gene is TRBV19, the J gene TRBJ1-1, with no clear D. The origin of this receptor is an adult in good health. Sample: peripheral blood, taken on day 0 of MenACWY control vaccination. The CDR3 nucleotides are TGTGCCTCGACCGTACCGGGGTTGTCGGGGAACACTGAAGCTTTCTTT. Translated, it gives CASTVPGLSGNTEAFF.